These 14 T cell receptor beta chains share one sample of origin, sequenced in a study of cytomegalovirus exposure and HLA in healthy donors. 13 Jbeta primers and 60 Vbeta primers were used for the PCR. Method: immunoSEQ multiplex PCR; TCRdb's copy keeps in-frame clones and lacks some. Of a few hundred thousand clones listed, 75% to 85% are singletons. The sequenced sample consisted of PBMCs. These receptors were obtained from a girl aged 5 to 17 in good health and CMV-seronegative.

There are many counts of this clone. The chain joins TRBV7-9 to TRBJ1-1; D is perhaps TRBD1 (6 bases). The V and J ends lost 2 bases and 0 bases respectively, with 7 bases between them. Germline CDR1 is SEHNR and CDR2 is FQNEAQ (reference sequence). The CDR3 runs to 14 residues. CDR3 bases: TGTGCCAGCAGCTTACAGGGGATGAACACTGAAGCTTTCTTT. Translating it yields CASSLQGMNTEAFF.

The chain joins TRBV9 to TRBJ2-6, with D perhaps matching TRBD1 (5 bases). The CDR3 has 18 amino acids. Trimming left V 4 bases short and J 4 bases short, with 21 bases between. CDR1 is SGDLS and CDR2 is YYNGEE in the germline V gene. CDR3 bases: TGTGCCAGCAGCAAACTGGGGCACGGAGCATACGGGGCCAACGTCCTGACTTTC. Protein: CASSKLGHGAYGANVLTF.

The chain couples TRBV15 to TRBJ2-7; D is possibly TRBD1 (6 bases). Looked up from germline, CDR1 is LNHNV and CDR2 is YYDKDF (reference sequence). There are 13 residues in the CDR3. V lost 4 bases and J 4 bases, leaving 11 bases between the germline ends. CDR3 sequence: CATSTTGPYEQYF. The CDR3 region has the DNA TGTGCCACCAGCACTACAGGGCCTTACGAGCAGTACTTC.

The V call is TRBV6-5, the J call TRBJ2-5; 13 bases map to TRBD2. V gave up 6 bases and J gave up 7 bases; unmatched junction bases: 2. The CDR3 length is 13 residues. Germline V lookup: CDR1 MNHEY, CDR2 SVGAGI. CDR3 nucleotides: TGTGCCAGCAGAAGGACTAGCGGGGGGACCCAGTACTTC. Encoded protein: CASRRTSGGTQYF.

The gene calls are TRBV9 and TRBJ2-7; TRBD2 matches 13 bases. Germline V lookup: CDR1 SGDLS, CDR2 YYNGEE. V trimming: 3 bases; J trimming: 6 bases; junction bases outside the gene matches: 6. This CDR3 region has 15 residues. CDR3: CASSETGLAGFEQYF. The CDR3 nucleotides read TGTGCCAGCAGCGAAACGGGACTAGCGGGGTTCGAGCAGTACTTC.

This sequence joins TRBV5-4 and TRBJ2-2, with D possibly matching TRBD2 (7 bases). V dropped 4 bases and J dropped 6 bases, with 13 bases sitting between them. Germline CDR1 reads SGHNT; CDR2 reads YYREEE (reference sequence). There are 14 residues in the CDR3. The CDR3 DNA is TGTGCCAGCAGCACAGGGACTAACCCCGGGGAGCTGTTTTTT. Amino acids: CASSTGTNPGELFF.

Here the CDR3 reads CASSPGTGRYEQYF. The CDR3 DNA reads TGTGCCAGTAGCCCAGGGACAGGGAGGTACGAGCAGTACTTC. V gene TRBV19 combines with J gene TRBJ2-7, with 9 bases that match TRBD1. Per the germline V gene, CDR1 is LNHDA and CDR2 is SQIVND (reference sequence). J gave up 4 bases and V 6 bases, and 7 bases lay outside the gene matches. The CDR3 is made up of 14 amino acids.

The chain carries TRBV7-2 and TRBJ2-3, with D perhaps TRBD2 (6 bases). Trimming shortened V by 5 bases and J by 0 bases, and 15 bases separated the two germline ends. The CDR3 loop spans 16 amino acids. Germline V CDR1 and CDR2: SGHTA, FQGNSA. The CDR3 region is CASSPVAGLSTDTQYF. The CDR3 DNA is TGTGCCAGCAGCCCGGTGGCGGGACTTAGCACAGATACGCAGTATTTT.

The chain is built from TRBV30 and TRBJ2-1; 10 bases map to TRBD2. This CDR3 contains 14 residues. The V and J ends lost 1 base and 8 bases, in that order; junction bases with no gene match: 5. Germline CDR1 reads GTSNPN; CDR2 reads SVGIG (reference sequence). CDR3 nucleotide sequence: TGTGCCTGGAGTGCCTCTAGCGGGAGCGATGAGCAGTTCTTC. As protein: CAWSASSGSDEQFF.

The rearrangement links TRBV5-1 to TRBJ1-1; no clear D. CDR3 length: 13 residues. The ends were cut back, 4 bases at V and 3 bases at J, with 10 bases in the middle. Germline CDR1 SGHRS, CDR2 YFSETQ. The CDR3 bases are TGCGCCAGCAGCATTGAAGCGTACACTGAAGCTTTCTTT. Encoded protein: CASSIEAYTEAFF.

CDR3: CASSPGGVTSYNSPLHF. CDR3 sequence (DNA): TGTGCCAGCAGCCCGGGGGGAGTCACTTCCTATAATTCACCCCTCCACTTT. This chain uses TRBV7-2 with TRBJ1-6; a weak D match, TRBD1 (5 bases). The CDR3 length is 17 residues. Germline-derived CDR1 and CDR2 are SGHTA and FQGNSA. The V end was cut by 5 bases, the J end by 1 base, with 15 bases between.

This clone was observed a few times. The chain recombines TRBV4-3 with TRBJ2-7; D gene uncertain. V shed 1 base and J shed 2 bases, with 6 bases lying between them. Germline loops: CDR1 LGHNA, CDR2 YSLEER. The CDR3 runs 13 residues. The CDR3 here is CASSQVPAYEQYF. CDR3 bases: TGCGCCAGCAGCCAAGTCCCTGCCTACGAGCAGTACTTC.

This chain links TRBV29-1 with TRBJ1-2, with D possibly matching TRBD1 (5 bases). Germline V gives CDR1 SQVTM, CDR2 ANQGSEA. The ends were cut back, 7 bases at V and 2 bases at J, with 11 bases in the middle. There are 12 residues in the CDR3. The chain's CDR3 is CSGRDENYGYTF. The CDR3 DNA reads TGCAGCGGGCGGGACGAGAACTATGGCTACACCTTC.

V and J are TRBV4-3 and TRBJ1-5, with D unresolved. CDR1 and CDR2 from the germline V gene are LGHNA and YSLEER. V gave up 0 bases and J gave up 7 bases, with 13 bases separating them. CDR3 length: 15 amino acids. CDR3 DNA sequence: TGCGCCAGCAGCCAAGATCTCTCGGCGGAGCAGCCCCAGCATTTT. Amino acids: CASSQDLSAEQPQHF.